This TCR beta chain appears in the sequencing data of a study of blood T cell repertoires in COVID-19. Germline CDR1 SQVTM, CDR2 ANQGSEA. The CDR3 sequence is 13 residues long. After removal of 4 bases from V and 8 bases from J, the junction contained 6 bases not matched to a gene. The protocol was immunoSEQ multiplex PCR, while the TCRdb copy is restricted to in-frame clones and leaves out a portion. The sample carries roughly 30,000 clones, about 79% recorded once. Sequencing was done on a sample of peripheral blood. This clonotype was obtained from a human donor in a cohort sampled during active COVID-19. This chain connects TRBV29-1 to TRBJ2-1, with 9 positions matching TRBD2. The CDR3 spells CSVGASGEDEQFF. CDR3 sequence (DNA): TGCAGCGTTGGTGCTAGCGGGGAGGATGAGCAGTTCTTC.